This is a list of T cell receptor beta chains from one sample in a study of low-dose radiotherapy and immunotherapy resistance in tumors. TCRdb independently ran MiXCR on the reads; one entry per CDR3 protein. The profile covers 35,000 to 50,000 distinct CDR3 sequences, with 31% appearing a single time and 3.5% to 4.5% taken by the ten largest. Sequencing was performed on PBMCs, taken before treatment. The receptors derive from a male donor with gallbladder cancer. Each CDR3 is given without its conserved first and last residue.

>TRBJ2-7|TRBV5-6
ASSLNRQGKNEQY
>TRBJ2-4|TRBV19
ASSIGDSTKNIQY
>TRBJ1-4|TRBV19
ASSFKTAEKLF
>TRBJ2-7|TRBV6-2/TRBV6-3
ASSVNLAGVWNEQY
>TRBJ2-2|TRBV14
ASSRLPNTGELF
>TRBJ1-2|TRBV30
AWTSGAGYT
>TRBJ2-7|TRBV2
ASRVSLHEQY
>TRBJ2-2|TRBV5-1
ASSFLAGWTGELF
>TRBJ1-5|TRBV6-2/TRBV6-3
ASSYLAGYNQPQH
>TRBJ2-3|TRBV12-3/TRBV12-4
ASSATSGGFTDTQY
>TRBJ1-5|TRBV23-1
ASSQSVQGACQPQH
>TRBJ2-3|TRBV5-1
ASSLEGRGGLNTQY
>TRBJ2-7|TRBV28
ASSRGPFILAYEQY
>TRBJ2-3|TRBV6-2/TRBV6-3
ASSRLAGLGDTQY
>TRBJ2-7|TRBV19
ASSIVGTSYEQY
>TRBJ2-1|TRBV7-3
ASSLTRRGNEQF
>TRBJ1-5|TRBV24-1
ASSGHSNQRQH
>TRBJ2-1|TRBV2
ASRHPGQPRNEQF
>TRBJ2-4|TRBV28
ASRGGVAKNIQY
>TRBJ1-2|TRBV2
ASMVAYGYT
>TRBJ2-1|TRBV11-1
ASSPRGVDGEQF
>TRBJ2-3|TRBV29-1
SVQRVSTDTQY
>TRBJ1-1|TRBV27
ASSRQENTEAF
>TRBJ2-7|TRBV4-1
ASSQDARGYEQY
>TRBJ1-5|TRBV19
ASSDGSMSNQPQH
>TRBJ1-5|TRBV28
ASSLGGGSQPQH
>TRBJ1-2|TRBV11-2
ASSGGATFNYGYT
>TRBJ2-1|TRBV7-7
ASSLGRLVSYNEQF
>TRBJ1-4|TRBV7-9
ASSFDLASEKLF
>TRBJ2-3|TRBV20-1
SAMSLSGGRTDTQY
>TRBJ1-6|TRBV12-3/TRBV12-4
ASKQGSYNSPLH
>TRBJ2-7|TRBV7-2
ASSRDRGLSGYEQY
>TRBJ2-1|TRBV12-3/TRBV12-4
ASSFGGGKNNEQF
>TRBJ1-1|TRBV28
ASKPGQGLNTEAF
>TRBJ1-2|TRBV10-3
AISESAEGAGYT
>TRBJ2-5|TRBV11-2
ASSSGSQGLAGARETQY
>TRBJ2-5|TRBV28
ASSLSVLGGETQY
>TRBJ2-1|TRBV12-3/TRBV12-4
ASSGPLSGGWWNEQF
>TRBJ2-1|TRBV12-5
ARQVMFGYNEQF
>TRBJ2-3|TRBV6-2/TRBV6-3
ASSARGQGPDTQY
>TRBJ2-5|TRBV5-1
ASGLAGQETQY
>TRBJ2-3|TRBV3-1
ASSLATEQY
>TRBJ2-5|TRBV3-1
ASSQGGRETQY
>TRBJ2-5|TRBV5-1
ASSLQGASQETQY
>TRBJ2-2|TRBV28
ASRLPPAGELF
>TRBJ2-1|TRBV18
ASSLSREGPQF
>TRBJ2-1|TRBV7-9
ASSLAGRGSYNEQF
>TRBJ2-7|TRBV28
ATLRDKLYEQY
>TRBJ2-7|TRBV5-4
ASSLSSAASSYEQY